This paragraph covers one T cell receptor (beta chain) sequence. This entry belongs to a study of control samples from healthy donors and cancer patients. Germline CDR1 is SQVTM and CDR2 is ANQGSEA. The CDR3 has 13 amino acids. V was cut by 1 base and J by 7 bases, with 11 bases left in between. Produced via immunoSEQ multiplex PCR; TCRdb's table is partial and in-frame only. This table has 120,000 to 150,000 clones, under 95% appearing once. Material for sequencing was blood. The genes are TRBV29-1 and TRBJ1-5, with D hard to call. This clonotype originated in a man in his forties in good health. CDR3 loop: CSVEVRPGQPQHF. CDR3 nucleotides: TGCAGCGTTGAAGTTCGCCCGGGCCAGCCCCAGCATTTT.